This TCR beta chain originates from a study of CD8 T cell repertoires and HIV-1 epitope variants. Study context: T cells were stimulated with Twenty-five Gag and Nef peptides separately. Controls were a CMV, EBV and flu pool, Ebola AY9, and no peptide. Tested: three Gag epitope families, Nef HW9 and YT9. Enriched T cells were co-cultured with equal numbers of autologous T cell-negative antigen-presenting cells.

Concerning this clone itself: Its antigen remains unidentified.

The protocol was immunoSEQ multiplex PCR, while the TCRdb copy is restricted to in-frame clones and leaves out a portion. The sample has about 5,600 clones; 64% are singletons. The length of the CDR3 is 14 residues. CDR1 and CDR2 (germline): LNHDA, SQIVND (reference sequence). Trimming removed 8 bases at V and 1 base at J, with 12 bases between. V usage is TRBV19 and J usage is TRBJ1-5; D is possibly TRBD1 (5 bases). This TCR was recovered from a male donor with HIV. The material sequenced was cultured CD8+ T cells derived from PBMCs. CDR3 nucleotide sequence: TGTGCCAGTGACCAGGGCACCAGCAATCAGCCCCAGCATTTT. This gives the protein CASDQGTSNQPQHF. Filled out from reference TRBV19 and TRBJ1-5, the complete variable domain reads DGGITQSPKYLFRKEGQNVTLSCEQNLNHDAMYWYRQDPGQGLRLIYYSQIVNDFQKGDIAEGYSVSREKKESFPLTVTSAQKNPTAFYLCASDQGTSNQPQHFGDGTRLSIL.